These 26 T cell receptor beta chains originate from one sample sequenced in a study of CD8 T cells in ankylosing spondylitis. The study, taken as a whole, reports: Ankylosing spondylitis blood appeared to be characterized by a TCR beta motif of fewer than ten highly homologous variants.

These receptors are not linked to any known antigen. TCRdb passed the 5' RACE reads through MiXCR, listing each CDR3 protein once. Among some 840,000 distinct CDR3 sequences listed, 12% were seen once. The specimen sequenced was blood, either unsorted or a sorted T cell fraction (not recorded which). Receptors originate from a male donor with ankylosing spondylitis.

This clonotype has a handful of counts. This sequence joins TRBV9 and TRBJ2-1; 10 bases are a match to TRBD2. This CDR3 region has 20 residues. Germline lookup yields CDR1 SGDLS and CDR2 YYNGEE. The V segment lost 3 bases and the J segment 0 bases; nucleotides outside the gene matches: 15. Here the CDR3 DNA reads TGTGCCAGCAGCGCCCCTCAGCCGGGACTAGCGACTAGCTCCTACAATGAGCAGTTCTTC. This sequence encodes CASSAPQPGLATSSYNEQFF.

This clonotype was counted many times. The chain links TRBV4-2 to TRBJ2-5, with D tentatively TRBD2 (6 bases). In germline, CDR1 is LGHNA, CDR2 YNFKEQ. The V and J ends lost 0 bases and 5 bases respectively, with 10 bases between them. The CDR3 extends over 14 amino acids. The CDR3: CASSQDRERETQYF. CDR3 sequence (DNA): TGTGCCAGCAGCCAAGATCGGGAGAGGGAGACCCAGTACTTC.

There are many counts of this clonotype. V is TRBV12-3 or TRBV12-4 and J is TRBJ2-1; TRBD2 matches at 7 bases. The J segment lost 6 bases and the V segment lost 3 bases, leaving 8 bases of the junction unmatched. The CDR3 loop spans 15 amino acids. The CDR3 nucleotides are TGTGCCAGCAGTTTGATGGGGAGGGTCGGCAATGAGCAGTTCTTC. Translation gives CASSLMGRVGNEQFF.

This clonotype was counted a few times. The gene calls are TRBV7-8 and TRBJ2-5; perhaps TRBD1 as D (6 bases). The germline gives CDR1 SGHVS, CDR2 FQNEAQ. Trimming took off 5 bases at V and 5 bases at J, with 18 bases between the two ends. The CDR3 runs to 15 residues. The CDR3 protein is CASSKLDRPQETQYF. The DNA of the CDR3 is TGTGCCAGCAGCAAATTAGACAGGCCCCAGGAGACCCAGTACTTC.

The genes are TRBV5-1 and TRBJ1-1, with D perhaps TRBD1 (5 bases). Trimming removed 1 base at V and 4 bases at J, with 14 bases between. The CDR3 length is 15 residues. Germline V CDR1 and CDR2: SGHRS, YFSETQ. The CDR3 DNA is TGCGCCAGCAGCTTGACAATCAGGGTTGGCACTGAAGCTTTCTTT. Its translation is CASSLTIRVGTEAFF.

In this sample, this clonotype turned up many times. This sequence joins TRBV20-1 and TRBJ1-4; D is undetermined. CDR1 and CDR2 from the germline V gene are DFQATT and SNEGSKA (reference sequence). V was clipped by 3 bases and J by 0 bases, with 8 bases between them. The CDR3 consists of 14 residues. CDR3 DNA: TGCAGTGCTAGGCCACTTGCAACTAATGAAAAACTGTTTTTT. The encoded protein is CSARPLATNEKLFF.

The rearrangement links TRBV30 to TRBJ1-5, with TRBD1 identical over 12 bases. The V segment lost 1 base and the J segment 7 bases; nucleotides outside the gene matches: 5. The CDR3 spans 15 residues. Per the germline V gene, CDR1 is GTSNPN and CDR2 is SVGIG (reference sequence). CDR3 sequence (DNA): TGTGCCTGGAGTGCCGGGACAGGGGGCGGGCAGCCCCAGCATTTT. It translates to CAWSAGTGGGQPQHF.

This clonotype was recorded a few times. The genes are TRBV9 and TRBJ2-1; 11 bases align to TRBD1. This CDR3 contains 17 residues. The germline V gene has CDR1 SGDLS and CDR2 YYNGEE. The J segment lost 7 bases and the V segment lost 3 bases, leaving 12 bases of the junction unmatched. CDR3 amino acids: CASSASRGQGAMNEQFF. CDR3 nucleotide sequence: TGTGCCAGCAGCGCGAGTCGAGGACAGGGGGCGATGAATGAGCAGTTCTTC.

V usage is TRBV6-2 or TRBV6-3 and J usage is TRBJ2-1; 12 bases fit TRBD2. The CDR3 loop spans 14 amino acids. Germline V gives CDR1 MNHEY, CDR2 SVGEGT. The J segment lost 9 bases and the V segment lost 4 bases, leaving 4 bases of the junction unmatched. Here the CDR3 DNA reads TGTGCCAGCAGTTTCGGACTAGCGGGGAGTGAGCAGTTCTTC. Its translation is CASSFGLAGSEQFF.

This clonotype showed up many times. The rearrangement links TRBV28 to TRBJ2-1; D uncertain. Germline CDR1 is MDHEN and CDR2 is SYDVKM. The CDR3 length is 10 residues. The V gene lost 5 bases and the J gene lost 7 bases, with 3 bases spanning the gap. For the CDR3, the DNA is TGTGCCAGCAGTCGAAATGAGCAGTTCTTC. Translating it yields CASSRNEQFF.

This chain joins TRBV11-2 and TRBJ2-1; D possibly corresponds to TRBD2 (5 bases). CDR1 and CDR2 (germline): SGHAT, FQNNGV. The V end lost 3 bases, the J end lost 16 bases, and 19 bases lay between the germline ends. The CDR3 totals 13 residues. For the CDR3, the DNA is TGTGCCAGCAGCTTGTGGGTCCGGGGTGGTTGCTTCTTC. This gives the protein CASSLWVRGGCFF.

This clonotype was counted between two and nine times. This chain joins TRBV5-1 and TRBJ1-1, with TRBD1 matching 7 bases. The germline V gene encodes CDR1 SGHRS and CDR2 YFSETQ. The junction had 5 bases not matched to a gene; V was cut back by 0 bases and J by 0 bases. This CDR3 is 16 amino acids long. The CDR3 loop is CASSLGDRHMNTEAFF. The CDR3 DNA is TGCGCCAGCAGCTTGGGGGACAGACACATGAACACTGAAGCTTTCTTT.

V is TRBV25-1 and J is TRBJ2-4, with D possibly matching TRBD1 (5 bases). V was cut by 5 bases and J by 1 base, with 9 bases left in between. The CDR3 contains 14 residues. Germline V gene sequence: CDR1 MGHDK, CDR2 SYGVNS. Here the CDR3 reads CASSKTVAKNIQYF. The CDR3 nucleotides read TGTGCCAGCAGTAAGACAGTGGCCAAAAACATTCAGTACTTC.

The chain couples TRBV24-1 to TRBJ2-1; 12 bases fit TRBD2. The germline V gene encodes CDR1 KGHDR and CDR2 SFDVKD. Unmatched junction bases numbered 2, after V lost 7 bases and J lost 8 bases. This CDR3 contains 13 residues. The CDR3 is CATRTSGSYEQFF. The CDR3 DNA reads TGTGCCACCAGGACTAGCGGGAGCTATGAGCAGTTCTTC.

The sample holds a few counts of this clonotype. The chain is built from TRBV20-1 and TRBJ2-3; 9 nucleotides align to TRBD1. The trim removed 5 bases at V and 1 base at J, leaving 4 bases unmatched. From germline, CDR1 is DFQATT and CDR2 SNEGSKA (reference sequence). CDR3 length equals 14 residues. The CDR3: CSASGQGGTDTQYF. In DNA form, the CDR3 reads TGCAGTGCTTCGGGACAGGGAGGCACAGATACGCAGTATTTT.

This clonotype was picked up a small number of times. This rearrangement joins TRBV9 to TRBJ1-1; D gene uncertain. V lost 2 bases to trimming and J lost 5 bases, with 13 bases between them. Germline CDR1 is SGDLS and CDR2 is YYNGEE. The CDR3 consists of 14 residues. The CDR3 DNA reads as TGTGCCAGCAGCGTTGGACCCCGAGGGACTGAAGCTTTCTTT. As protein: CASSVGPRGTEAFF.

The chain employs TRBV7-9 and TRBJ2-1, with D possibly TRBD1 on 6 matching bases. CDR3 length equals 17 residues. The ends were cut back, 1 base at V and 0 bases at J, with 13 bases in the middle. Germline CDR1 reads SEHNR; CDR2 reads FQNEAQ (reference sequence). In DNA, the CDR3 is TGTGCCAGCAGCTTAGGGCTGGGGGCTAGCTCCTACAATGAGCAGTTCTTC. Translated, it gives CASSLGLGASSYNEQFF.

This clonotype was counted many times. The gene calls are TRBV29-1 and TRBJ2-3; unclear D gene. The CDR3 sequence is 15 residues long. V was pared by 4 bases and J by 3 bases, with 17 bases between. The germline V gene encodes CDR1 SQVTM and CDR2 ANQGSEA. In DNA, the CDR3 is TGCAGCGTTGCCAAGACCCAGTTTATAACAGATACGCAGTATTTT. Translated, it gives CSVAKTQFITDTQYF.

CDR3 region: CASSLVQGNEKLFF. CDR3 in DNA: TGTGCCAGCAGCTTGGTACAGGGAAATGAAAAACTGTTTTTT. The chain employs TRBV5-6 and TRBJ1-4, with a tentative D call TRBD1 (6 bases). Germline V gene sequence: CDR1 SGHDT, CDR2 YYEEEE. The CDR3 consists of 14 residues. Trimming shortened V by 0 bases and J by 5 bases, and 8 bases separated the two germline ends.

This clonotype was picked up a small number of times. The chain joins TRBV5-1 to TRBJ1-1; D is unclear. Germline CDR1 is SGHRS and CDR2 is YFSETQ. CDR3 length: 12 residues. The V gene lost 5 bases and the J gene lost 3 bases, with 8 bases spanning the gap. CDR3: CASRYGDTEAFF. In DNA, the CDR3 is TGCGCCAGCAGGTATGGGGACACTGAAGCTTTCTTT. Filled out from reference TRBV5-1 and TRBJ1-1, the complete variable domain reads KAGVTQTPRYLIKTRGQQVTLSCSPISGHRSVSWYQQTPGQGLQFLFEYFSETQRNKGNFPGRFSGRQFSNSRSEMNVSTLELGDSALYLCASRYGDTEAFFGQGTRLTVV.

This clonotype was seen only a few times. The chain employs TRBV12-3 or TRBV12-4 and TRBJ1-2; D call uncertain. CDR3 length equals 13 residues. V lost 7 bases to trimming and J lost 2 bases, with 11 bases between them. The DNA of the CDR3 is TGTGCCAGCAAAATGGTGGGGAACTATGGCTACACCTTC. This sequence encodes CASKMVGNYGYTF.

This clonotype was seen a few times. The chain couples TRBV20-1 to TRBJ2-3; D possibly uses TRBD1 or TRBD2 (5 bases each). The germline V gene encodes CDR1 DFQATT and CDR2 SNEGSKA (reference sequence). The CDR3 extends over 13 amino acids. CDR3 coding DNA: TGCAGGCCGGGGCGGAGAGCCACAGATACGCAGTATTTT. It is translated as CRPGRRATDTQYF.

This chain joins TRBV5-1 and TRBJ2-7; 7 nucleotides line up with TRBD2. Germline CDR1 is SGHRS and CDR2 is YFSETQ. The junction had 8 bases not matched to a gene; V was cut back by 8 bases and J by 3 bases. This CDR3 has 13 amino acids. The CDR3 reads CASSGRGVYEQYF. The CDR3 DNA is TGCGCCAGTAGCGGGCGGGGCGTCTACGAGCAGTACTTC.

The sample holds a few counts of this clonotype. A junction end diverges from the germline sequence, so it may reflect a read error. The rearrangement links TRBV12-3 or TRBV12-4 to TRBJ1-5; no clear D gene. The CDR3 extends over 13 amino acids. As DNA, the CDR3 is TGTGCCAGCAAATGGGGTAGCTATCAGCCCCAGCATTTT. This gives the protein CASKWGSYQPQHF.

A few counts support this clonotype. The chain couples TRBV5-1 to TRBJ1-1; 7 positions match TRBD1. The CDR3 is 16 residues long. The germline CDR1 and CDR2 sequences are SGHRS and YFSETQ. After removal of 0 bases from V and 6 bases from J, the junction contained 11 bases not matched to a gene. The CDR3 coding sequence is TGCGCCAGCAGCTTGGCACCCGGGACAGAGTCTTCTGAAGCTTTCTTT. Encoded protein: CASSLAPGTESSEAFF.

This clonotype has a handful of counts. The chain uses TRBV24-1 and TRBJ2-3; 9 positions agree with TRBD1. From germline, CDR1 is KGHDR and CDR2 SFDVKD. This CDR3 has 15 amino acids. The V and J ends lost 3 bases and 5 bases, in that order; junction bases with no gene match: 5. Here the CDR3 DNA reads TGTGCCACCAGTGATGCGGGACAGGGAGTAGATACGCAGTATTTT. This translates into CATSDAGQGVDTQYF.